A single sample gave rise to the 8 T cell receptor beta chains below, sequenced in a study of PD-1 blockade in mismatch repair-deficient tumors. The method was immunoSEQ multiplex PCR; TCRdb's version includes in-frame clones alone and lacks a portion of them. Of about 110,000 clones listed, about three quarters were seen once; the top ten hold roughly 4.5%. This specimen was peripheral blood, taken 60 weeks after starting pembrolizumab. The receptors were sampled from an adult with mismatch repair-deficient cancer.

The rearrangement links TRBV12-5 to TRBJ2-3; D gene unclear. V lost 1 base to trimming and J lost 3 bases, with 8 bases between them. CDR1 LGHNT and CDR2 FRNRAP come from the germline V gene. The CDR3 totals 14 residues. The CDR3 coding sequence is TGTGCTAGTGGTTTGGAAGATGGGACAGATACGCAGTATTTT. Encoded protein: CASGLEDGTDTQYF.

The chain employs TRBV7-6 and TRBJ1-4, with a possible D match to TRBD1 (5 bases). The germline V and J ends were trimmed by 5 bases and 8 bases, with 9 bases remaining between them. The CDR3 contains 12 residues. Looked up from germline, CDR1 is SGHVS and CDR2 is FNYEAQ. CDR3 region: CASSRWGEKLFF. The CDR3 DNA is TGTGCCAGCAGCCGTTGGGGGGAAAAACTGTTTTTT.

The chain couples TRBV14 to TRBJ1-2; D is ambiguous. CDR1 and CDR2 from the germline V gene are SGHDN and FVKESK. The CDR3 loop spans 15 amino acids. The V end was cut by 0 bases, the J end by 0 bases, with 8 bases between. CDR3 region: CASSQDRSANYGYTF. CDR3 sequence (DNA): TGTGCCAGCAGCCAAGATCGGTCGGCTAACTATGGCTACACCTTC.

This clone appeared once. The rearrangement links TRBV9 to TRBJ1-1, with D uncertain. Germline CDR1 is SGDLS and CDR2 is YYNGEE. This CDR3 contains 13 residues. Trimming took 4 bases from V and 1 from J, leaving 8 bases between them. The chain's CDR3 is CASSLHRNTEAFF. The CDR3 DNA follows: TGTGCCAGCAGCCTCCACCGGAACACTGAAGCTTTCTTT.

The CDR3 reads CASSQNVKGLAGIDTQYF. CDR3 bases: TGCGCCAGCAGCCAAAACGTAAAAGGACTAGCGGGAATAGATACGCAGTATTTT. The J gene is TRBJ2-3, the V gene TRBV4-3; 12 bases align to TRBD2. This CDR3 has 18 amino acids. Germline loops: CDR1 LGHNA, CDR2 YSLEER. The J segment lost 5 bases and the V segment lost 2 bases, leaving 11 bases of the junction unmatched.

This clone was seen once. The rearrangement links TRBV6-5 to TRBJ2-7; D not certain. From germline, CDR1 is MNHEY and CDR2 SVGAGI. The germline V and J ends were trimmed by 6 bases and 4 bases, with 7 bases remaining between them. The CDR3 consists of 11 residues. The CDR3 sequence is CASREPYEQYF. Written as DNA, the CDR3 is TGTGCCAGCAGAGAACCGTACGAGCAGTACTTC.

The V gene is TRBV10-3, the J gene TRBJ1-1; TRBD1 aligns across 7 bases. The CDR3 has 13 residues. The J segment lost 3 bases and the V segment lost 6 bases, leaving 4 bases of the junction unmatched. The germline V gene has CDR1 ENHRY and CDR2 SYGVKD. CDR3 sequence reads: CAISPTGDTEAFF. The DNA of the CDR3 is TGTGCCATCAGCCCTACAGGGGACACTGAAGCTTTCTTT.

The J gene is TRBJ2-5, the V gene TRBV19; 7 bases align to TRBD2. With V trimmed by 4 bases and J by 4 bases, 12 bases remained unmatched. The CDR3 contains 16 residues. CDR1 LNHDA and CDR2 SQIVND come from the germline V gene (reference sequence). This chain's CDR3 is CASSKPTSPLGETQYF. The CDR3 DNA reads as TGTGCCAGTAGTAAACCGACTAGCCCCCTGGGAGAGACCCAGTACTTC.